These 21 T cell receptor beta chains were all obtained from the same sample, sequenced in a study of siplizumab effects on memory and regulatory T cells. Generated by immunoSEQ multiplex PCR, the TCRdb table keeps only in-frame clones and is missing some. The sample has just under 85,000 clones; 80% to 90% are singletons. Sequenced: Tregs sorted from blood. These receptors originate from a human donor in good health.

The rearrangement links TRBV5-1 to TRBJ2-7; TRBD2 is a possible D gene (7 bases). Per germline, CDR1 SGHRS and CDR2 YFSETQ. V was pared by 4 bases and J by 4 bases, with 12 bases between. CDR3 length: 13 amino acids. The DNA for the CDR3 is TGCGCCAGCAGCCCAGGGGAGGGGTACGAGCAGTACTTC. Protein: CASSPGEGYEQYF.

The chain combines TRBV6-1 with TRBJ2-6; 7 positions match TRBD1. Germline lookup yields CDR1 MNHNS and CDR2 SASEGT. The CDR3 sequence is 15 residues long. V dropped 8 bases and J dropped 1; count of bases not matched to a gene: 5. In DNA form, the CDR3 reads TGTGCCAGCCTCATCAGGGGGTCTGGGGCCAACGTCCTGACTTTC. Protein: CASLIRGSGANVLTF.

The genes are TRBV28 and TRBJ2-1; D perhaps matches TRBD1 (5 bases). The CDR3 runs 14 residues. V lost 6 bases to trimming and J lost 0 bases, with 9 bases between them. From germline, CDR1 is MDHEN and CDR2 SYDVKM. The CDR3 is CASRTASSYNEQFF. The CDR3 DNA reads TGTGCCAGCAGGACAGCGAGCTCCTACAATGAGCAGTTCTTC.

V is TRBV9 and J is TRBJ1-5; D gene uncertain. The V gene lost 0 bases and the J gene lost 7 bases, with 8 bases spanning the gap. This CDR3 has 13 residues. Germline loops: CDR1 SGDLS, CDR2 YYNGEE. The CDR3 DNA follows: TGTGCCAGCAGCGTAGGGCCGGGACAGCCCCAGCATTTT. Translation gives CASSVGPGQPQHF.

The rearrangement links TRBV27 to TRBJ1-4; tentative D call: TRBD1 (5 bases). Germline V gene sequence: CDR1 MNHEY, CDR2 SMNVEV (reference sequence). The V end lost 5 bases, the J end lost 4 bases, and 14 bases lay between the germline ends. The CDR3 contains 15 residues. CDR3 nucleotides: TGTGCCAGCAGTCCCGGGACGGGGATTAATGAAAAACTGTTTTTT. Residues: CASSPGTGINEKLFF.

This clone was seen only once. The J gene is TRBJ2-1, the V gene TRBV11-2, with 7 bases lining up with TRBD2. The CDR3 covers 15 residues. CDR1 and CDR2 (germline): SGHAT, FQNNGV. V lost 0 bases, J lost 2 bases, and 1 base stayed unmatched. In DNA form, the CDR3 reads TGTGCCAGCAGCTTAGAACTAGCGACCTACAATGAGCAGTTCTTC. Its protein product is CASSLELATYNEQFF.

This chain connects TRBV5-1 to TRBJ2-1; 14 bases are a match to TRBD2. This CDR3 has 13 amino acids. Per the germline V gene, CDR1 is SGHRS and CDR2 is YFSETQ. The J segment lost 9 bases and the V segment lost 7 bases, leaving 3 bases of the junction unmatched. The CDR3 bases are TGCGCCAGCCGACTAGCGGGGGGGCTTGAGCAGTTCTTC. Translated, it gives CASRLAGGLEQFF.

The rearrangement links TRBV6-5 to TRBJ2-7; no clear D gene. The V gene lost 4 bases and the J gene lost 2 bases, with 18 bases spanning the gap. CDR1 is MNHEY and CDR2 is SVGAGI in the germline V gene. The CDR3 has 16 residues. CDR3 residues: CASSSAAGGGTYEQYF. CDR3 DNA sequence: TGTGCCAGCAGTTCCGCGGCCGGTGGTGGTACCTACGAGCAGTACTTC.

The rearrangement uses TRBV9 and TRBJ2-5; TRBD2 matches at 11 bases. The germline gives CDR1 SGDLS, CDR2 YYNGEE. J was trimmed by 1 base and V by 3 bases; bases with no gene match: 8. The length of the CDR3 is 17 residues. The CDR3 DNA is TGTGCCAGCAGCGCCTACTCTAGCGGGGGGTCCCAAGAGACCCAGTACTTC. Encoded protein: CASSAYSSGGSQETQYF.

The chain recombines TRBV28 with TRBJ1-3, with 9 bases that match TRBD1. CDR1 is MDHEN, CDR2 SYDVKM, per germline. After removal of 2 bases from V and 6 bases from J, the junction contained 5 bases not matched to a gene. This CDR3 is built from 15 residues. This CDR3 reads CASSLGQGSKNTIYF. For the CDR3, the DNA is TGTGCCAGCAGTTTAGGACAGGGGAGCAAAAACACCATATATTTT.

In this sample, this clone turned up once. The chain employs TRBV4-1 and TRBJ2-7; weak D call: TRBD2 (6 bases). V was shortened by 1 base and J by 4 bases, with 17 bases between the two germline ends. The CDR3 is 16 residues long. From germline, CDR1 is MGHRA and CDR2 YSYEKL. The CDR3 nucleotides read TGCGCCAGCAGCCAAGGGGGACTCGCCGCAGGATACGAGCAGTACTTC. Translated, it gives CASSQGGLAAGYEQYF.

Only one count was recorded for this clone. The chain carries TRBV5-5 and TRBJ2-5; maybe TRBD1 (5 bases). The ends were cut back, 0 bases at V and 3 bases at J, with 6 bases in the middle. CDR1 is SGHKS and CDR2 is YYEKEE in the germline V gene (reference sequence). This CDR3 region has 13 residues. This chain's CDR3 is CASSLAREETQYF. The CDR3 nucleotides are TGTGCCAGCAGCTTGGCCAGGGAAGAGACCCAGTACTTC.

This chain connects TRBV18 to TRBJ2-7; TRBD1 matches 8 bases. The CDR3 covers 13 residues. V was pared by 6 bases and J by 5 bases, with 6 bases of the junction left unmatched. Germline V gene data show CDR1 as KGHSH and CDR2 as LQKENI. The CDR3 region is CASSLDRGDEQYF. DNA for the CDR3: TGTGCCAGCTCCCTAGACAGGGGCGACGAGCAGTACTTC. The variable domain in full, completed from reference TRBV18 and TRBJ2-7, reads NAGVMQNPRHLVRRRGQEARLRCSPMKGHSHVYWYRQLPEEGLKFMVYLQKENIIDESGMPKERFSAEFPKEGPSILRIQQVVRGDSAAYFCASSLDRGDEQYFGPGTRLTVT.

This chain connects TRBV6-5 to TRBJ1-5; tentatively, D is TRBD1 (5 bases). The CDR3 sequence is 10 residues long. Germline CDR1 MNHEY, CDR2 SVGAGI. Trimming shortened V by 6 bases and J by 15 bases, and 12 bases separated the two germline ends. The CDR3 region is CASRHEGWHF. The CDR3 region has the DNA TGTGCCAGCAGACATGAGGGGTGGCATTTT.

The chain is built from TRBV30 and TRBJ2-1; D unclear. With 3 bases removed from V and 8 bases from J, the gap between germline ends came to 8 bases. The germline gives CDR1 GTSNPN, CDR2 SVGIG (reference sequence). The CDR3 consists of 11 residues. CDR3 protein: CAWSARDEQFF. CDR3 nucleotide sequence: TGTGCCTGGAGCGCCCGGGATGAGCAGTTCTTC.

The CDR3 DNA sequence: TGTGCCAGCAGCGAGCGGGGGGCCCACAATGAGCAGTTCTTC. Protein sequence: CASSERGAHNEQFF. V gene TRBV6-1 combines with J gene TRBJ2-1; 9 bases fit TRBD2. The CDR3 is 14 amino acids. The J segment lost 5 bases and the V segment lost 6 bases, leaving 5 bases of the junction unmatched. Germline V CDR1 and CDR2: MNHNS, SASEGT.

This clone was observed a few times. The J gene is TRBJ1-1, the V gene TRBV20-1; 7 bases align to TRBD1. The V gene end was trimmed by 6 bases and the J gene end by 10 bases; junction bases not matched to a gene: 8. Germline values: CDR1 DFQATT, CDR2 SNEGSKA (reference sequence). The CDR3 has 11 amino acids. In DNA, the CDR3 is TGCAGTGCACCCGACAGGGAGGGAGCTTTCTTT. Translating gives CSAPDREGAFF.

This chain links TRBV28 with TRBJ2-2; 7 nucleotides line up with TRBD1. With V trimmed by 5 bases and J by 6 bases, 9 bases remained unmatched. Germline CDR1 reads MDHEN; CDR2 reads SYDVKM. The CDR3 consists of 15 residues. CDR3 DNA: TGTGCCAGCAGTATACGACAGGGTCCCTCCGGGGAGCTGTTTTTT. This encodes CASSIRQGPSGELFF.

The chain employs TRBV28 and TRBJ1-5; tentatively, D is TRBD1 (5 bases). V was clipped by 6 bases and J by 1 base, with 10 bases between them. The CDR3 is made up of 14 amino acids. The germline V gene encodes CDR1 MDHEN and CDR2 SYDVKM. CDR3 coding DNA: TGTGCCAGCAGCGGGGACCGGAGCAATCAGCCCCAGCATTTT. The encoded protein is CASSGDRSNQPQHF. Full variable domain (missing parts from reference TRBV28 and TRBJ1-5): DVKVTQSSRYLVKRTGEKVFLECVQDMDHENMFWYRQDPGLGLRLIYFSYDVKMKEKGDIPEGYSVSREKKERFSLILESASTNQTSMYLCASSGDRSNQPQHFGDGTRLSIL.

The rearrangement joins TRBV6-1 to TRBJ1-4; 8 bases fit TRBD1. This CDR3 contains 15 residues. V was pared by 0 bases and J by 8 bases, with 5 bases of the junction left unmatched. Per germline, CDR1 MNHNS and CDR2 SASEGT. The CDR3 DNA reads as TGTGCCAGCAGTGAAGCGACAGGGGCGAGGGAAAAACTGTTTTTT. Protein product: CASSEATGAREKLFF.

The chain joins TRBV6-6 to TRBJ2-7; 9 nucleotides match TRBD2. Germline CDR1 is MNHNY and CDR2 is SVGAGI (reference sequence). V dropped 2 bases and J dropped 12; count of bases not matched to a gene: 5. CDR3 size: 12 residues. CDR3 amino acids: CASSYIAGDSYF. The CDR3 DNA follows: TGTGCCAGCAGTTACATAGCGGGGGATTCGTACTTC.